A selection of T cell receptor beta chains follows, all from one sample in a study of T cells in narcolepsy. Only in-frame clones appear in the TCRdb table, and some are missing; sequencing was by immunoSEQ multiplex PCR. The sample consists of around 26,000 clones, approximately 85% of them appearing once. The sample comprised CD45RA- memory CD4+ T cells from PBMCs. The origin of the receptors is a human donor with narcolepsy. Both conserved end residues are part of each CDR3. D genes are given only for firm matches. Size tells how often a clone was seen (once, few, many) or the class of an expanded clone, and some rows leave it out.

NA | TRBJ2-7 | TRBV28 | TRBD2 | CASSLTSGSSYEQYF | TGTGCCAGCAGTTTAACTAGCGGTAGTTCCTACGAGCAGTACTTC
NA | TRBJ1-2 | TRBV29-1 | TRBD1 | CSVEGRQGTYGYTF | TGCAGCGTTGAGGGAAGACAGGGAACGTATGGCTACACCTTC
once | TRBJ1-5 | TRBV28 | NA | CASGFRSNQPQHF | TGTGCCAGCGGATTCAGGAGCAATCAGCCCCAGCATTTT
NA | TRBJ1-2 | TRBV7-2 | NA | CASSLEGGNYGYTF | TGTGCCAGCAGCTTAGAGGGTGGTAACTATGGCTACACCTTC
NA | TRBJ1-1 | TRBV6-6 | NA | CASSYPMGSEAFF | TGTGCCAGCAGTTACCCGATGGGGTCTGAAGCTTTCTTT
NA | TRBJ1-3 | TRBV7-8 | NA | CASSLGDGGNTIYF | TGTGCCAGCAGCTTAGGGGATGGCGGAAACACCATATATTTT
few | TRBJ1-5 | TRBV5-5 | NA | CASSLVQGNQPQHF | TGTGCCAGCAGCTTGGTCCAGGGCAATCAGCCCCAGCATTTT
NA | TRBJ2-7 | TRBV29-1 | NA | CSVPGASAYEQYF | TGCAGCGTTCCAGGGGCGAGCGCCTACGAGCAGTACTTC
NA | TRBJ2-2 | TRBV18 | TRBD1 | CASSRTGSGELFF | TGTGCCAGCTCACGGACAGGGTCCGGGGAGCTGTTTTTT
NA | TRBJ2-5 | TRBV5-1 | NA | CASSLSTSRETQYF | TGCGCCAGCAGCTTATCAACTAGCCGAGAGACCCAGTACTTC
NA | TRBJ2-1 | TRBV18 | NA | CASSPPDLSHKYNEQFF | TGTGCCAGCTCACCACCCGACTTGTCCCACAAGTACAATGAGCAGTTCTTC
NA | TRBJ1-2 | TRBV5-6 | NA | CASSLNRDFGYTF | TGTGCCAGCAGCTTAAACAGGGATTTTGGCTACACCTTC
NA | TRBJ2-7 | TRBV6-5 | NA | CASGLGGEQYF | TGTGCCAGCGGTTTGGGTGGCGAGCAGTACTTC
NA | TRBJ2-1 | TRBV7-2 | NA | CASSSMIGGEQFF | TGTGCCAGCAGCTCCATGATAGGGGGTGAGCAGTTCTTC
NA | TRBJ2-3 | TRBV5-6 | NA | CASSFSGTTDTQYF | TGTGCCAGCAGCTTTAGCGGAACAACAGATACGCAGTATTTT
NA | TRBJ2-1 | TRBV28 | TRBD2 | CASSLRSSGYYHNEQFF | TGTGCCAGCAGTTTAAGGTCTAGCGGATATTATCACAATGAGCAGTTCTTC
NA | TRBJ1-4 | TRBV5-4 | NA | CASSLDLLNEKLFF | TGTGCCAGCAGCTTGGACCTGCTTAATGAAAAACTGTTTTTT
NA | TRBJ2-5 | TRBV6-1 | NA | CASSIRRQGETQYF | TGTGCCAGCAGCATAAGGAGGCAGGGGGAGACCCAGTACTTC
NA | TRBJ1-6 | TRBV10-2 | NA | CASSELGVGRSPLHF | TGCGCCAGCAGTGAGTTGGGGGTGGGGCGGTCACCCCTCCACTTT
NA | TRBJ1-3 | TRBV6-1 | NA | CASTRVGNTIYF | TGTGCCAGCACCAGGGTCGGAAACACCATATATTTT
NA | TRBJ2-5 | TRBV4-3 | TRBD2 | CASSQGAGGRETQYF | TGCGCCAGCAGCCAAGGTGCGGGAGGGCGGGAGACCCAGTACTTC
NA | TRBJ2-7 | TRBV27 | TRBD2 | CASRFSGSSSYEQYF | TGTGCCAGCAGATTCAGCGGGAGCTCCTCCTACGAGCAGTACTTC
NA | TRBJ2-2 | TRBV6-5 | TRBD2 | CASMEREVPGELFF | TGTGCCAGCATGGAACGGGAGGTCCCCGGGGAGCTGTTTTTT
once | TRBJ2-5 | TRBV4-3 | NA | CASSQDLAIETQYF | TGCGCCAGCAGCCAAGATCTAGCGATCGAGACCCAGTACTTC
once | TRBJ2-7 | TRBV29-1 | NA | CSVIGTPYEQYF | TGCAGCGTTATTGGGACACCCTACGAGCAGTACTTC
NA | TRBJ2-1 | TRBV7-9 | TRBD2 | CASSPSGRTYNEQFF | TGTGCCAGCAGCCCTAGCGGGAGAACTTACAATGAGCAGTTCTTC
NA | TRBJ2-7 | TRBV4-2 | NA | CASSQEPSSYEQYF | TGTGCCAGCAGCCAAGAGCCCAGCTCCTACGAGCAGTACTTC
NA | TRBJ2-7 | TRBV18 | TRBD1 | CASSPRTGRTEQYF | TGTGCCAGCTCACCCCGGACAGGGCGGACCGAGCAGTACTTC
NA | TRBJ1-6 | TRBV9 | NA | CASSVGTAALESPLHF | TGTGCCAGCAGCGTAGGCACGGCTGCCTTGGAATCACCCCTCCACTTT
NA | TRBJ2-7 | TRBV7-2 | NA | CASTQWGESHEQYF | TGTGCCAGCACCCAATGGGGGGAGTCCCACGAGCAGTACTTC
once | TRBJ2-1 | TRBV21-1 | NA | CARGQGLYNEQFF | TGTGCCAGAGGACAGGGTCTTTACAATGAGCAGTTCTTC
NA | TRBJ2-7 | TRBV5-6 | NA | CASSLPGRYEQYF | TGTGCCAGCAGCCTACCGGGCCGCTACGAGCAGTACTTC
NA | TRBJ2-6 | TRBV5-1 | TRBD1 | CASSPATGGTGANVLTF | TGCGCCAGCAGCCCCGCGACAGGGGGGACTGGGGCCAACGTCCTGACTTTC
NA | TRBJ2-3 | TRBV7-2 | NA | CASSLVKRIVSYTDTQYF | TGTGCCAGCAGCTTGGTAAAGAGGATCGTTTCATACACAGATACGCAGTATTTT
NA | TRBJ1-2 | TRBV29-1 | NA | CSVQQGLGYTF | TGCAGCGTTCAACAGGGCTTAGGCTACACCTTC
NA | TRBJ1-1 | TRBV9 | TRBD1 | CASSPLEGATFF | TGTGCCAGCAGCCCTCTTGAGGGGGCGACTTTCTTT
once | TRBJ2-5 | TRBV7-9 | TRBD1 | CASSLTGTGSRGTQYF | TGTGCCAGCAGCCTTACCGGGACAGGGAGCCGAGGGACCCAGTACTTC
NA | TRBJ1-1 | TRBV27 | TRBD1 | CASSLLGRGPPQAFF | TGTGCCAGCAGTTTACTAGGCAGGGGGCCGCCTCAAGCTTTCTTT
NA | TRBJ1-1 | TRBV10-3 | NA | CAIRAGREENTEAFF | TGTGCCATCCGGGCGGGTAGGGAGGAGAACACTGAAGCTTTCTTT